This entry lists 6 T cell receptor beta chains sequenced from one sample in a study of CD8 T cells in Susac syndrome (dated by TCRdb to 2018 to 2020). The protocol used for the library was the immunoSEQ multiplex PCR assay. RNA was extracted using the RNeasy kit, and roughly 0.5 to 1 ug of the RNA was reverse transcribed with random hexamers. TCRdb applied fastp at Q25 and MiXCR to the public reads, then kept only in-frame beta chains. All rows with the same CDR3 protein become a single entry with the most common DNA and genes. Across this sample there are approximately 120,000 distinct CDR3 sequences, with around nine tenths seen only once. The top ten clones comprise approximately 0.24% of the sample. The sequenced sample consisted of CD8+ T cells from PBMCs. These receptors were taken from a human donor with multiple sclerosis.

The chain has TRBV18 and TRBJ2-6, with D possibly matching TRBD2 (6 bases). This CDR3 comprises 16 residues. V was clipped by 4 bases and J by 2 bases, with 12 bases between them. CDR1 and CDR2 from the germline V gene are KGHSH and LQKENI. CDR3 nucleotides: TGTGCCAGCTCACTACCTCCGGGGGCTGGGGCCAACGTCCTGACTTTC. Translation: CASSLPPGAGANVLTF.

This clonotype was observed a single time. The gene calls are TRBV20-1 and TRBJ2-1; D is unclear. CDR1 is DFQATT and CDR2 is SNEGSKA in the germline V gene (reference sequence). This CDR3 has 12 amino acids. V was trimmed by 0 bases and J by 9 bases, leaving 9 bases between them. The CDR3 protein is CSARETEAEQFF. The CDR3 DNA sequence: TGCAGTGCTAGAGAAACTGAGGCTGAGCAGTTCTTC.

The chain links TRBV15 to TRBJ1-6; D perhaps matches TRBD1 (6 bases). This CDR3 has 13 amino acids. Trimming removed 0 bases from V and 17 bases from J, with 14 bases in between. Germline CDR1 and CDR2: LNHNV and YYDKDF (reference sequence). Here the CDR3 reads CATSRESGTPFHF. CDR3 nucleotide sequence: TGTGCCACCAGCAGAGAGAGTGGGACACCATTCCACTTT.

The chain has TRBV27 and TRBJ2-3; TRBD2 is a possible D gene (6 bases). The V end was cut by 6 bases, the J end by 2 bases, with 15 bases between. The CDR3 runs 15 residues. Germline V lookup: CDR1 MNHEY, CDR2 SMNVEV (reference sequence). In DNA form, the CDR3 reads TGTGCCAGCAGGCTAATAGCGGAGACCACAGATACGCAGTATTTT. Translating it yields CASRLIAETTDTQYF.

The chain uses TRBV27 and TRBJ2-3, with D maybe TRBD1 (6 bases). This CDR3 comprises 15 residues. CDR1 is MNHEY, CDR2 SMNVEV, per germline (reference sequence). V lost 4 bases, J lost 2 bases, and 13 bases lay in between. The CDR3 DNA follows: TGTGCCAGCAGTTCTCCGGGACAATACACAGATACGCAGTATTTT. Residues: CASSSPGQYTDTQYF.

The CDR3 loop reads CASSQDVGLAGNEQFF. CDR3 sequence (DNA): TGCGCCAGCAGCCAAGATGTAGGACTAGCGGGTAATGAGCAGTTCTTC. The J gene is TRBJ2-1, the V gene TRBV4-3; 11 bases line up with TRBD2. In germline, CDR1 is LGHNA, CDR2 YSLEER. The CDR3 has 16 residues. V gave up 0 bases and J gave up 7 bases; unmatched junction bases: 5.